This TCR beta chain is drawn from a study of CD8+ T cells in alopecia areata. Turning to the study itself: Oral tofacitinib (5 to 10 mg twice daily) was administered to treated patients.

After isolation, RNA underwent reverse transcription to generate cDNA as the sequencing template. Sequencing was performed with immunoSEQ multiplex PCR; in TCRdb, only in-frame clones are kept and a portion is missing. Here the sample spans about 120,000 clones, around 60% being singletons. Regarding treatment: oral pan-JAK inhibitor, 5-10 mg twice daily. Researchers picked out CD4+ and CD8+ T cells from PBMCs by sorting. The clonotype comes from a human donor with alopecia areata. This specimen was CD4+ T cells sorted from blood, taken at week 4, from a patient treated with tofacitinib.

CDR3 bases: TGTGCCTGGAGTGTCTGGTTACAAGAGACCCAGTACTTC. Residues: CAWSVWLQETQYF. V gene TRBV30 combines with J gene TRBJ2-5; D gene ambiguous. The length of the CDR3 is 13 residues. CDR1 and CDR2 from the germline V gene are GTSNPN and SVGIG (reference sequence). V lost 0 bases, J lost 2 bases, and 7 bases lay in between.